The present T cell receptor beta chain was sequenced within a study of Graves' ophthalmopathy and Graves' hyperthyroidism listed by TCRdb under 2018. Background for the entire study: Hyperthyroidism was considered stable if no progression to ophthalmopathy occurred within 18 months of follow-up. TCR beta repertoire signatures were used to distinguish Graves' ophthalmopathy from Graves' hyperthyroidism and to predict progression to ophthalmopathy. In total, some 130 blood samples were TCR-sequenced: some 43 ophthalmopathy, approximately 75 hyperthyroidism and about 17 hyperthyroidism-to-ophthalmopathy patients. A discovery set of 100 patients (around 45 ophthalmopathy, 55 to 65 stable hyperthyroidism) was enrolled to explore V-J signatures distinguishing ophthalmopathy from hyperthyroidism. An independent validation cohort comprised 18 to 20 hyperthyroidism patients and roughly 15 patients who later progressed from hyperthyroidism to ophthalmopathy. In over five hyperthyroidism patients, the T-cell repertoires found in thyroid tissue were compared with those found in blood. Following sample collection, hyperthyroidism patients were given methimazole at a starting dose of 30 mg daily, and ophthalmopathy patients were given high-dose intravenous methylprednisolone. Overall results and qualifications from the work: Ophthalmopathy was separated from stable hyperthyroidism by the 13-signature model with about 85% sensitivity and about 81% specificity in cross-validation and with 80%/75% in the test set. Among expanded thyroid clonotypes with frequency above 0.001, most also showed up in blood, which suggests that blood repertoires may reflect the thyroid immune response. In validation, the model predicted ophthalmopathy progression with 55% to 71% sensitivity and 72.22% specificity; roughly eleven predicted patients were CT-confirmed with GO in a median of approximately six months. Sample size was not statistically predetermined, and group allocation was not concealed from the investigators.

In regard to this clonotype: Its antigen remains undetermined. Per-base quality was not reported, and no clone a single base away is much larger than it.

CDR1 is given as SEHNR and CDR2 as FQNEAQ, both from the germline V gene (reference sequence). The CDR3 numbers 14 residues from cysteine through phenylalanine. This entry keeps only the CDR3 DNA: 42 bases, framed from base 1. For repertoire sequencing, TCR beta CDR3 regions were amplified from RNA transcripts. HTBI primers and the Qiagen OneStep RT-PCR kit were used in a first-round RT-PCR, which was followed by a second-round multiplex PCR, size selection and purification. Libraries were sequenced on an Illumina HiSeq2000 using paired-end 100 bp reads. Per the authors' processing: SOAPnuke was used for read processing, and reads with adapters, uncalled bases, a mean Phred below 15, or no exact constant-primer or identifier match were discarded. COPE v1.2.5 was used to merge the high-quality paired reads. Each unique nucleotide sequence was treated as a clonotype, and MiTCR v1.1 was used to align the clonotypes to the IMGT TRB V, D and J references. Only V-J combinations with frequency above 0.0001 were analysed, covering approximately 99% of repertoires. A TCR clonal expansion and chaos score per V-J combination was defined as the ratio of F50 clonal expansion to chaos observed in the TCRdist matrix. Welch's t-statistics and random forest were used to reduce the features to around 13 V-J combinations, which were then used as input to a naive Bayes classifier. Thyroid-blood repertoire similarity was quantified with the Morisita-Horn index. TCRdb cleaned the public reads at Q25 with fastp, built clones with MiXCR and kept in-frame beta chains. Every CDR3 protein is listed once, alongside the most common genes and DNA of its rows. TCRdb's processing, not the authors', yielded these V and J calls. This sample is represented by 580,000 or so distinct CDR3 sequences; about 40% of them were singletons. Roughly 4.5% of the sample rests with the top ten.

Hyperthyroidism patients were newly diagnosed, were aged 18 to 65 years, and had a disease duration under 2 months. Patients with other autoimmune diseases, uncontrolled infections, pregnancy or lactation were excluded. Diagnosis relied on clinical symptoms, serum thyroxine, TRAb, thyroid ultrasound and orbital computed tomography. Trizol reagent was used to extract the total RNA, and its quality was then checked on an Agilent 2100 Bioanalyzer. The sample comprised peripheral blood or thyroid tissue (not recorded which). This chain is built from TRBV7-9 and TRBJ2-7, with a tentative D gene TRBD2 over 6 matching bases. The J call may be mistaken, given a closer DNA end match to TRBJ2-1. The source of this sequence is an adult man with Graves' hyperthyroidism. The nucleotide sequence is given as TGTGCCAGCAGCCGCGGGGCGCCATACAATGAGCAGTTCTTC. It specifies CASSRGAPYNEQFF.